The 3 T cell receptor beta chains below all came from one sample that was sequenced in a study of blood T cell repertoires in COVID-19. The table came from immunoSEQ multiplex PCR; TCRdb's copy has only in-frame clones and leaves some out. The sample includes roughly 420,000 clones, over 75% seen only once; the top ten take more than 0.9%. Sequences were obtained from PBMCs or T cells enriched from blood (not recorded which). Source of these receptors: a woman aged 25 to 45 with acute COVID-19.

The chain's CDR3 is CASSFLSPTGADTQYF. CDR3 DNA: TGTGCCAGCAGCTTCCTCTCCCCCACAGGGGCAGATACGCAGTATTTT. V usage is TRBV7-8 and J usage is TRBJ2-3; 7 nucleotides match TRBD1. The CDR3 loop spans 16 amino acids. The J segment lost 4 bases and the V segment lost 3 bases, leaving 10 bases of the junction unmatched. CDR1 and CDR2 (germline): SGHVS, FQNEAQ.

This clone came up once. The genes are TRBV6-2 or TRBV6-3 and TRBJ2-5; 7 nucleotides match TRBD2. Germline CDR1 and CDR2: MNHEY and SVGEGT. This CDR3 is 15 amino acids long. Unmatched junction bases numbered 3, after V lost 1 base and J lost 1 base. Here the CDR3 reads CASSYWRGIQETQYF. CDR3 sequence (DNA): TGTGCCAGCAGTTACTGGCGGGGGATCCAAGAGACCCAGTACTTC.

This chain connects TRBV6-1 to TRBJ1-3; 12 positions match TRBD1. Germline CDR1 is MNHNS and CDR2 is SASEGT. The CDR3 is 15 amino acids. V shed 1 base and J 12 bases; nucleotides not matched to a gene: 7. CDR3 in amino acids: CASSEVGTGGFVIYF. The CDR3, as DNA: TGTGCCAGCAGTGAAGTAGGGACAGGGGGCTTCGTCATATATTTT.